Each of the 5 T cell receptor beta chains below was sequenced from the same sample in a study of T cell responses to AZD1222 COVID-19 vaccine. TCRdb keeps only in-frame clones here, not all; method: immunoSEQ multiplex PCR. Of some 130,000 clones in the sample, 93% were seen once. The source was peripheral blood, collected on day 0 of AZD1222 vaccination. The receptors derive from an adult in good health.

The chain combines TRBV2 with TRBJ1-6; D call uncertain. CDR1 is SNHLY and CDR2 is FYNNEI in the germline V gene. The germline V and J ends were trimmed by 6 bases and 0 bases, with 12 bases remaining between them. This CDR3 region has 16 residues. Written as DNA, the CDR3 is TGTGCCAGCAGACTTTACTTAAGCTCCTATAATTCACCCCTCCACTTT. Protein sequence: CASRLYLSSYNSPLHF.

The chain combines TRBV6-2 or TRBV6-3 with TRBJ2-1; D is perhaps TRBD2 (5 bases). Germline V lookup: CDR1 MNHEY, CDR2 SVGEGT. This CDR3 contains 16 residues. Trimming cost V 0 bases and J 9 bases, with 18 bases left between them. The CDR3 region has the DNA TGTGCCAGCAGTTACTCGATTCAAAATGCGGGCCCTGAGCAGTTCTTC. Translated: CASSYSIQNAGPEQFF.

The gene calls are TRBV27 and TRBJ2-3; D unclear. V was clipped by 10 bases and J by 2 bases, with 22 bases between them. The CDR3 sequence is 16 residues long. Germline lookup yields CDR1 MNHEY and CDR2 SMNVEV (reference sequence). This CDR3 reads CATRMEVLFLTDTQYF. In DNA form, the CDR3 reads TGTGCCACCCGTATGGAAGTTTTATTCCTCACAGATACGCAGTATTTT.

The chain joins TRBV19 to TRBJ2-4; the match to TRBD1 covers 8 bases. This CDR3 contains 17 residues. Trimming at V came to 4 bases and at J to 0 bases, leaving 8 bases not matched to a gene. The V gene's germline CDR1 is LNHDA and CDR2 SQIVND (reference sequence). CDR3 in DNA: TGTGCCAGTAGTAAAGACAGGGGCACATTAGCCAAAAACATTCAGTACTTC. Translation: CASSKDRGTLAKNIQYF.

The genes are TRBV7-2 and TRBJ1-1; D ambiguous. Trimming removed 2 bases from V and 3 bases from J, with 7 bases in between. Germline CDR1 SGHTA, CDR2 FQGNSA. The CDR3 has 13 residues. CDR3 sequence (DNA): TGTGCCAGCAGCTTAACAGAACACACTGAAGCTTTCTTT. Translation gives CASSLTEHTEAFF.